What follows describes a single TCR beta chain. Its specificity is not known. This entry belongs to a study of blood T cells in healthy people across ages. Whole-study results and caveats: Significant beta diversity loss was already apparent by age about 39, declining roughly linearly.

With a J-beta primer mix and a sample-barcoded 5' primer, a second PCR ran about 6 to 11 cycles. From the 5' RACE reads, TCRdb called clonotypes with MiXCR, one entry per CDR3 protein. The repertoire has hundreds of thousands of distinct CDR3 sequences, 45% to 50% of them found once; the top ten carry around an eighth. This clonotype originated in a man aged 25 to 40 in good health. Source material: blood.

In nucleotides, the CDR3 is TGTGCCAGCAGTGTGTCCAGTGGGAACACCATATATTTT. Residues: CASSVSSGNTIYF. J is TRBJ1-3 and V is TRBV2; D remains ambiguous. This CDR3 has 13 amino acids. Trimming stripped 4 bases from V and 7 bases from J, with 11 bases between. Germline CDR1 SNHLY, CDR2 FYNNEI.